Described below is a single T cell receptor (beta chain) sequence and its context. The antigen it binds to is not known. One base away there is no much larger clone; base qualities are not given. The CDR3 covers 17 residues, taking in both the cysteine and the phenylalanine. CDR3 DNA only is kept here, 51 bases in frame from base 1. From a lookup of the germline V gene (reference sequence), CDR1 and CDR2 are LGHDT and YNNKEL. The V end gives up 6 bases and the J end 0 bases, leaving 13 bases in the junction not matched to a gene. The sample comes from a study of T cell responses to AZD1222 COVID-19 vaccine (TCRdb year 2021). Background on the whole study: AZD1222 recipients whose second dose came at about 4 weeks and those whose second dose came at about 12 weeks were combined into one group, since spike-specific TCR depth and breadth did not differ between the two schedules. A total of 230 to 250 trial participants underwent TCR sequencing, of whom around 200 received two doses of AZD1222 and about 25 received two doses of the MenACWY control vaccine. Trial participants were enrolled by age into 18-55, 56-69 and 70-plus year subgroups, with roughly 150, 30 and 60 TCR-sequenced participants respectively.

What the research found in general, with its limitations: Participants were mostly white British, with more females than males. The authors suggested clonal diversity may have been underestimated. The vaccine-associated CD4 TCRs covered the entire spike protein, and the dominant responses fell in regions 160-218 and 743-854. No day 14 peak-response samples were available, so repertoires were characterized only after the peak T cell response. The 56-69-year group was small, and its depth increase did not reach significance, likely because of low power. Conclusions about previously exposed vaccinees are limited because only a handful of AZD1222 recipients were SARS-CoV-2 seropositive at baseline. Epitopes outside the regions mutated in the B.1.351 and B.1.1.7 variants were reportedly recognized by nearly half of the unique spike-specific TCRs. Spike-specific TCR breadth and depth rose significantly after two AZD1222 doses compared with day 0 and with MenACWY recipients.

The CDR3 regions of human TCRbeta chains were subjected to immunosequencing. In the original analysis: Repertoire TCRs were matched against a reference library of SARS-CoV-2-specific TCRs generated with the MIRA antigen-specificity platform. Breadth meant the fraction of unique TCRs that were SARS-CoV-2-associated, whereas depth meant the fraction of total T cells that were SARS-CoV-2-associated. Using the MIRA data, each spike-specific TCR was assigned both to the spike region to which the TCR was reactive and to a CD4 or CD8 class. Log10-transformed breadth and depth values were compared by one-way ANOVA with Sidak's multiple comparisons tests. TCRdb holds this immuneACCESS table with in-frame rearrangements only. Some clones are missing; in checked studies, unresolved V genes explain under half, and the rest has no known cause. The V and J calls and clone size were taken over from that table, and D and trimming were inferred from the DNA. For this sample the table gives 88,000 or so clones, of which approximately 91% were detected only once. The ten largest make up over 2% of the sample.

The intended sense of this specimen's time point label: baseline before first vaccination. Samples from vaccinated people were obtained from the UK trials COV001 and COV002, which included a single-blind randomized controlled phase 2/3 trial of AZD1222 (ChAdOx1 nCoV-19) in healthy adults. For TCRbeta chain sequencing, PBMC samples from trial participants were taken at day 0 and at day 28 after the second dose. This clonotype was obtained from an adult in good health. The specimen comprised peripheral blood, sampled on day 0 of AZD1222 vaccination. The rearranged segments are TRBV3-1 (or the pseudogene TRBV3-2) and TRBJ1-2; a stretch of 7 junction bases matches TRBD1. The CDR3 protein sequence reads: CASRPYRGGETNYGYTF. The DNA reads TGTGCCAGCAGACCTTACAGGGGAGGCGAAACTAACTATGGCTACACCTTC.